The sequence of this TCR beta chain was determined in a study of technical replicates of blood from a few donors. Data came from immunoSEQ multiplex PCR; TCRdb stores just in-frame clones and leaves some out. Of approximately 100,000 clones listed, over 95% were seen once; the top ten hold around 0.2%. V lost 0 bases and J lost 3, with 10 bases in between. The CDR3 loop spans 14 amino acids. CDR1 is SGDLS, CDR2 YYNGEE, per germline. The TCR sequence derives from a human donor in good health. The chain employs TRBV9 and TRBJ2-7; TRBD2 is a possible D gene (7 bases). The sample comprised T cells isolated from PBMCs. The CDR3 bases are TGTGCCAGCAGCGTAGCGGGGGGCAACTACGAGCAGTACTTC. Translated, it gives CASSVAGGNYEQYF. Based on the CDR3 plus reference TRBV9 and TRBJ2-7, the full variable domain is DSGVTQTPKHLITATGQRVTLRCSPRSGDLSVYWYQQSLDQGLQFLIQYYNGEERAKGNILERFSAQQFPDLHSELNLSSLELGDSALYFCASSVAGGNYEQYFGPGTRLTVT.